This T cell receptor (beta chain) was sequenced for a study of blood T cell repertoires in COVID-19. About the research overall: There were acute and convalescent COVID-19 samples, and they came from the United States, Italy and Spain.

The CDR3 extends over 15 amino acids. The germline V and J ends were trimmed by 1 base and 9 bases, with 14 bases remaining between them. The germline gives CDR1 SGHRS, CDR2 YFSETQ. Everyone who took part was 18 to 89 years old, and they came from 24 US areas. Assignments of participants to cohorts depended upon their own reported clinical history. The table came from immunoSEQ multiplex PCR; TCRdb's copy has only in-frame clones and leaves some out. The table records 230,000 or so clones, 86% of them present only once. The chain is built from TRBV5-1 and TRBJ1-6; D call uncertain. Source material: PBMCs or T cells enriched from blood (not recorded which). The receptor was isolated from a woman between 40 and 50 years old with acute COVID-19. DNA of the CDR3: TGCGCCAGCAGCTTGCCTTTGGGAGTAGGTTCACCCCTCCACTTT. Translated: CASSLPLGVGSPLHF.